The rows below give T cell receptor beta chains drawn from one sample of a study of blood T cells in healthy people across ages. TCRdb called the 5' RACE reads again in MiXCR, with one record for every CDR3 protein. The table includes about 1.1 million distinct CDR3 sequences, 35% to 40% detected once. The sample taken for sequencing was blood. These receptors came from a man aged 18 to 35 in good health. Both conserved end residues are part of each CDR3. The D gene is left open where the match is weak. Some rows have no size entry. The others give once, few or many, or a class for an expanded clone.

v_gene	abundance	j_gene	d_gene	CDR3nt	CDR3aa
TRBV6-2/TRBV6-3	.	TRBJ2-1	.	TGTGCCAGCAGCCCTGGAGGGAAGACCTACAATGAGCAGTTCTTC	CASSPGGKTYNEQFF
TRBV18	few	TRBJ2-1	.	TGTGCCAGCGCCAGCAATGAGCAGTTCTTC	CASASNEQFF
TRBV20-1	many	TRBJ2-3	.	TGCAGCCCCTCGTCCAGGAGCACAGATACGCAGTATTTT	CSPSSRSTDTQYF
TRBV12-3/TRBV12-4	few	TRBJ1-1	TRBD1	TGTGCCAGCAGTACCCGGGACAGGTCATCCACTGAAGCTTTCTTT	CASSTRDRSSTEAFF
TRBV12-3/TRBV12-4	.	TRBJ2-3	TRBD2	TGTGCCAGCAGTATTGGGACTACGCCAGATACGCAGTATTTT	CASSIGTTPDTQYF
TRBV6-2/TRBV6-3	.	TRBJ1-1	TRBD1	TGTGCCAGCAGTTACTGGCAGGGGGTATGGGACACTGAAGCTTTCTTT	CASSYWQGVWDTEAFF
TRBV4-1	.	TRBJ1-2	.	TGCGCCAGCAGCCAAAGAGCAACAAATTTGGATGGCTACACCTTC	CASSQRATNLDGYTF
TRBV5-1	few	TRBJ1-2	.	TGCGCCAGCAGCGTAACCACAGGGTTCGACTATGGCTACACCTTC	CASSVTTGFDYGYTF
TRBV29-1	many	TRBJ2-7	.	TGCAGCGTTGAAGGGGGGACCCACCCCTACGAGCAGTACTTC	CSVEGGTHPYEQYF
TRBV5-1	many	TRBJ2-5	.	TGCGCCAGCAGCTTGGGAGGGGGGTACCAAGAGACCCAGTACTTC	CASSLGGGYQETQYF
TRBV7-2	.	TRBJ2-7	.	TGTGCCAGCAGCTTAGTCGGGGAATACGAGCAGTACTTC	CASSLVGEYEQYF
TRBV7-2	.	TRBJ2-4	.	TGTGCCAGCAGCTCCACGACGACCTCAAACCCTAGAATTCAGTACTTC	CASSSTTTSNPRIQYF
TRBV7-9	.	TRBJ2-3	.	TGTGCCAGCAGCTTAGCCCGGGCCAGCGGCACAGATACGCAGTATTTT	CASSLARASGTDTQYF
TRBV21-1	.	TRBJ2-7	.	TGTGCCAGCAGCACAAGACAGGACCTATACAATGAGCAGTACTTC	CASSTRQDLYNEQYF
TRBV4-2	.	TRBJ1-3	.	TGTGCCAGCAGCCAAGATCAGGGGTTCAGCTCTGGAAACACCATATATTTT	CASSQDQGFSSGNTIYF
TRBV12-3/TRBV12-4	few	TRBJ2-7	TRBD2	TGTGCCAGCAGTACCCCGGGACTAGCAGATGAGCAGTACTTC	CASSTPGLADEQYF
TRBV6-6	once	TRBJ1-2	.	TGTGCCAGCAGTCCAGACAGAAACCATGGCTACACCTTC	CASSPDRNHGYTF